This T cell receptor (beta chain) was captured in a study of T cells in Graves' hyperthyroidism and ophthalmopathy. Using RNA transcripts as the source, TCR beta CDR3 regions were amplified. When the TCR CDR3 underwent first-round RT-PCR, the HTBI primer set was used. From the multiplex PCR reads, TCRdb called clonotypes with MiXCR, one entry per CDR3 protein. The data hold some 400,000 distinct CDR3 sequences, with 13% observed a single time. This clonotype appeared many times. Germline V gene data show CDR1 as SNHLY and CDR2 as FYNNEI. V lost 7 bases to trimming and J lost 5 bases, with 18 bases between them. The CDR3 length is 15 residues. Blood dates from first hyperthyroidism diagnosis, before any ophthalmopathy symptoms. Isolation of PBMCs was performed on around 9.3 ml fresh peripheral blood.

The rearrangement joins TRBV2 to TRBJ2-1; D remains ambiguous. The clonotype comes from a man aged 30-40 years with Graves' hyperthyroidism that later progressed to Graves' ophthalmopathy. Material: blood. Written as DNA, the CDR3 is TGTGCCAGCAAACGCGACGCCGGATGGGACAATGAGCAGTTCTTC. Its protein is CASKRDAGWDNEQFF.